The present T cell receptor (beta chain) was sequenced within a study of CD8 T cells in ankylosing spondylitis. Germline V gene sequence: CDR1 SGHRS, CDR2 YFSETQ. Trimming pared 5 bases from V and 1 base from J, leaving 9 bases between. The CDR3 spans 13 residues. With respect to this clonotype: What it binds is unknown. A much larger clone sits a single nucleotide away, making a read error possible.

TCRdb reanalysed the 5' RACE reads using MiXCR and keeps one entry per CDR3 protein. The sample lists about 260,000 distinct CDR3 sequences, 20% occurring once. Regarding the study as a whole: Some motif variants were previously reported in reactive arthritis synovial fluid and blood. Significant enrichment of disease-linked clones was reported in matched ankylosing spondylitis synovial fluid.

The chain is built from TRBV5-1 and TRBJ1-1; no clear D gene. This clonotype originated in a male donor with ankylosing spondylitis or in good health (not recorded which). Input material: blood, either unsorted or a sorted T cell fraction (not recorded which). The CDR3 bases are TGCGCCAGCAGTCAGGCCGCGAACACTGAAGCTTTCTTT. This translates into CASSQAANTEAFF.